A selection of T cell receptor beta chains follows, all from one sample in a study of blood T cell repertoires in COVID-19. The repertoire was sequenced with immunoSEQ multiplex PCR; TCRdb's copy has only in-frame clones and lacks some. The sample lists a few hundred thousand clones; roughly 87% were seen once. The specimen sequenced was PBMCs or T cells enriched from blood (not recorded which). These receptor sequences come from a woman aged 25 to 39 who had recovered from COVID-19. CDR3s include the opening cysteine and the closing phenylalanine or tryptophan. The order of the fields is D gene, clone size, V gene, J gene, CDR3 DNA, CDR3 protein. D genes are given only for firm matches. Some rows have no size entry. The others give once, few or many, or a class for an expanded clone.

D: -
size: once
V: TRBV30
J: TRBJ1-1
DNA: TGTGCCTGGAGTGTACAGGTAGGGGGAGCTTTCTTT
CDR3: CAWSVQVGGAFF

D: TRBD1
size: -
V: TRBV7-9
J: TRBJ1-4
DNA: TGTGCCAGCAGCCTGCGGACAGGGACAGAAGAAAAACTGTTTTTT
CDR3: CASSLRTGTEEKLFF

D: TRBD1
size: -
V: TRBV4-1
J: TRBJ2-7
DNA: TGCGCCAGCAGCGATCCGACAGGGCCGAGGGAGCAGTACTTC
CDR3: CASSDPTGPREQYF

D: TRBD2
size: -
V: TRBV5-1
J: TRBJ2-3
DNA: TGCGCCAGCAGAAAGGGCGGGGGAACAGATACGCAGTATTTT
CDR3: CASRKGGGTDTQYF

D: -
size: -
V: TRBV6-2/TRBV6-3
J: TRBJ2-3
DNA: TGTGCCAGCAGTTACCCCAGGGCGGGCACAGATACGCAGTATTTT
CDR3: CASSYPRAGTDTQYF

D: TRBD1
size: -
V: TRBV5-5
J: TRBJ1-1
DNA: TGTGCCAGCAGCTCCCAGGGGGGCGGCACTGAAGCTTTCTTT
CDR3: CASSSQGGGTEAFF

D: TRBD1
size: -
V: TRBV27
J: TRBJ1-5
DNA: TGTGCCAGCAGTTTAGGGTCAGCAGGGGGCGTTCAGCCCCAGCATTTT
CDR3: CASSLGSAGGVQPQHF

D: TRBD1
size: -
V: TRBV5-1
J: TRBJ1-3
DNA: TGCGCCAGCAGCCTGGGACAGGGAAACACCATATATTTT
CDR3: CASSLGQGNTIYF

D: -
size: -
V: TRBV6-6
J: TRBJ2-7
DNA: TGTGCCAGCAGACGGACAGAGGTGGACGAGCAGTACTTC
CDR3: CASRRTEVDEQYF

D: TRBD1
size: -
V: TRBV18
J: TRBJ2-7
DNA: TGTGCCAGCTCACCCTTAGGACAGGGGGCGGTCGAGCAGTACTTC
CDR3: CASSPLGQGAVEQYF

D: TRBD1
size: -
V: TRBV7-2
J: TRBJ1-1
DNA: TGTGCCAGCAGCTTCACGACAGGGGAAACTGAAGCTTTCTTT
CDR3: CASSFTTGETEAFF

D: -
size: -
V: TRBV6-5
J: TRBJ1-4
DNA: TGTGCCAGCAGTCCCGTGGCCGGGAGGAATGAAAAACTGTTTTTT
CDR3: CASSPVAGRNEKLFF

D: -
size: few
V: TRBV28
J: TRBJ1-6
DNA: TGTGCCAGCACCGCGACAGGAAATTCACCCCTCCACTTT
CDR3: CASTATGNSPLHF

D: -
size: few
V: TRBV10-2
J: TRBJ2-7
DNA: TGCGCCTCCCTCCCGGGACACCCGGTGGACGAGCAGTACTTC
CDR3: CASLPGHPVDEQYF

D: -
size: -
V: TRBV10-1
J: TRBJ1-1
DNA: TGCGCCAGCAGTGAGAATCCTCACCGGGGTGAAGCTTTCTTT
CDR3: CASSENPHRGEAFF

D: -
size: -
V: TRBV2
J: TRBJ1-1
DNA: TGTGCCAGTACCTTCGGGAGGGACACTGAAGCTTTCTTT
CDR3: CASTFGRDTEAFF

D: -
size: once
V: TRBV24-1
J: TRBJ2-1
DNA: TGTGCCACCAGTGATTTTGGGGGGGCCTCCTACAATGAGCAGTTCTTC
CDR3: CATSDFGGASYNEQFF

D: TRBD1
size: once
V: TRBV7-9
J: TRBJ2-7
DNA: TGTGCCAGCAGCTTAGCTTGGACAGGGGCCTGGGAGCAGTACTTC
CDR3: CASSLAWTGAWEQYF

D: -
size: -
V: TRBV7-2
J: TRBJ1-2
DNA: TGTGCCAGCAGCCCAGGGGTCCCGGCCGCTAACTATGGCTACACCTTC
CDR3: CASSPGVPAANYGYTF

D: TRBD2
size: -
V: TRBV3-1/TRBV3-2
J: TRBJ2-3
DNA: TGTGCCAGCAGCCCAGCGGGGGGGCCTAATACGCAGTATTTT
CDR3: CASSPAGGPNTQYF

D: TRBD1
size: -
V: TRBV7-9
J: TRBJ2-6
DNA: TGTGCCAGCAGCTTAGGACAGGGGGCCGTGTCTGGGGCCAACGTCCTGACTTTC
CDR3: CASSLGQGAVSGANVLTF

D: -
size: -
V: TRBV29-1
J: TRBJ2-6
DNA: TGCAGCGTTGAGTTGGGGCCCTCTGGGGCCAACGTCCTGACTTTC
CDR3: CSVELGPSGANVLTF

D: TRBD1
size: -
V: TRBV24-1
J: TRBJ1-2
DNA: TGTGCCACCAGTGATTCGGGACAGCGTTATGGCTACACCTTC
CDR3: CATSDSGQRYGYTF

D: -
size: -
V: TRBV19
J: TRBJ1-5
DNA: TGTGCCAGTTTACCGGGAACCTTTAGCAATCAGCCCCAGCATTTT
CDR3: CASLPGTFSNQPQHF

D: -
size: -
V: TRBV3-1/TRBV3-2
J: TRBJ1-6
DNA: TGTGCCAGCAGCCAAGATGGAGGACAGAATTCACCCCTCCACTTT
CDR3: CASSQDGGQNSPLHF

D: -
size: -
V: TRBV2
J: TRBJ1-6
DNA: TGTGCCAGCAGTGGGGTGAGGGCCCATGGGGCACCCCTCCACTTT
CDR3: CASSGVRAHGAPLHF

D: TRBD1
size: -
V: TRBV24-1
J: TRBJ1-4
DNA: TGTGCCACCAGTGATACAGGGACAGGGGGTGAAAAACTGTTTTTT
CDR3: CATSDTGTGGEKLFF

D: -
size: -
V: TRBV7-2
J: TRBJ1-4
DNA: TGTGCCAGCAGCTTATGGGGGCTCGATGAAAAACTGTTTTTT
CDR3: CASSLWGLDEKLFF

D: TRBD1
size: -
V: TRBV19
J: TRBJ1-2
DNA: TGTGCCAGTAGTATAGGGACAGGGACCTATGGCTACACCTTC
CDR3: CASSIGTGTYGYTF

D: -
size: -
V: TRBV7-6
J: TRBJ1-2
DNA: TGTGCCAGCAGCGGGGGAGCACAGGGTAACTATGGCTACACCTTC
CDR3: CASSGGAQGNYGYTF

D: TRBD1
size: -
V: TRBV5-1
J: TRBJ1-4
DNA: TGCGCCAGCAGCTCCGGACAGGGGGCTGAAAAACTGTTTTTT
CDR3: CASSSGQGAEKLFF

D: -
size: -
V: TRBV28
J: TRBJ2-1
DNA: TGTGCCAGCAGTTTCGGTGAGCAGTTCTTC
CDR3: CASSFGEQFF

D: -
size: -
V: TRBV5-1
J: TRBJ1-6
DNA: TGCGCCAGCAGCTTGGGCCAGGGGAATTCACCCCTCCACTTT
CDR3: CASSLGQGNSPLHF

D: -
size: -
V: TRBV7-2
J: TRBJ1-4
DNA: TGTGCCAGCAGCCCCAGACTCCAGGGATCTTGGGAAAAACTGTTTTTT
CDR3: CASSPRLQGSWEKLFF

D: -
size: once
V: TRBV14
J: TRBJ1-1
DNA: TGTGCCAGCAGCCAAGAGACACGTAACACTGAAGCTTTCTTT
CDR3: CASSQETRNTEAFF

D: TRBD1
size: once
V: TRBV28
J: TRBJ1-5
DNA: TGTGCCAGCAGAATCACAGGGGGAATGGGTCAGCCCCAGCATTTT
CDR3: CASRITGGMGQPQHF

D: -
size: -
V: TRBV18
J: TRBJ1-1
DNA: TGTGCCAGCTCACCATTCACAGGAAATTCTGAAGCTTTCTTT
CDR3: CASSPFTGNSEAFF

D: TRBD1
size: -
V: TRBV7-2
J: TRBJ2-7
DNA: TGTGCCAGCAGCCCCTTCCTCAGGGGGAGCTCCTACGAGCAGTACTTC
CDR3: CASSPFLRGSSYEQYF

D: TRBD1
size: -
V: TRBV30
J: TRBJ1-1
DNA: TGTGCCTGGAGTACTGGACAGGGGGGGCCTGAAGCTTTCTTT
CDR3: CAWSTGQGGPEAFF

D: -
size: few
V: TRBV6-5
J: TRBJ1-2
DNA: TGTGCCAGCCTGACCCCGACAGGAGAAGGCTACACCTTC
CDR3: CASLTPTGEGYTF

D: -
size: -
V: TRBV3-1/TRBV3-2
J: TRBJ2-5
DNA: TGTGCCAGCAGCGATCGTGTCACAGGGTTAGGAGAGACCCAGTACTTC
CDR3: CASSDRVTGLGETQYF

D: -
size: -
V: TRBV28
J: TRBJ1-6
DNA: TGTGCCAGCAGCCTCACAGGGCCGACTAATTCACCCCTCCACTTT
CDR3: CASSLTGPTNSPLHF

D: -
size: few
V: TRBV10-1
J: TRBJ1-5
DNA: TGCGCCAGCAGTCAGGGGACCAATCAGCCCCAGCATTTT
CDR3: CASSQGTNQPQHF

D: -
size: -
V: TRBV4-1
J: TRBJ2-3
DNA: TGCGCCAGCAGCCCGCGGCCGGGACTCCTTAGCACAGATACGCAGTATTTT
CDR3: CASSPRPGLLSTDTQYF

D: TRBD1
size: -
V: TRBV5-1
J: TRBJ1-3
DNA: TGCGCCAGCAGCTTGGAAGGGGATGTAGGGGGCACTGGAAACACCATATATTTT
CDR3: CASSLEGDVGGTGNTIYF

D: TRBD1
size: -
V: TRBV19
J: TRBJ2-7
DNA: TGTGCCAGTAGTCCCCAGGGCATTGTAGGGACAGGGTACTACGAGCAGTACTTC
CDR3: CASSPQGIVGTGYYEQYF

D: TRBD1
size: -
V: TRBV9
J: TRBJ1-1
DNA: TGTGCCAGCAGCGAGGGACAGGACCTGAGGTACACTGAAGCTTTCTTT
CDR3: CASSEGQDLRYTEAFF